What follows is one T cell receptor beta chain and its context. Per the original data handling: Amplification from reference gene primers served as the basis for estimated nucleated cell counts. Clones were sequenced by immunoSEQ multiplex PCR, and TCRdb holds only the in-frame ones, with some missing. D and trimming come from the DNA, and the V and J calls and clone size come from that table. The sample yields roughly 260,000 clones, roughly 87% seen once. These data are taken from a study of blood T cell repertoires in COVID-19. Background on the study: The United States, Italy and Spain were the sources of the acute and convalescent COVID-19 samples.

CDR3 length: 16 residues. The V and J ends lost 6 bases and 5 bases respectively, with 21 bases between them. Germline CDR1 and CDR2: SGHRS and YFSETQ. The receptor's source is a woman aged 25 to 45 with acute COVID-19. Material for sequencing was PBMCs or T cells enriched from blood (not recorded which). The genes are TRBV5-1 and TRBJ2-1; D perhaps matches TRBD1 (6 bases). The chain's CDR3 is CASMPKWDNLNNEQFF. The CDR3 region has the DNA TGCGCCAGCATGCCTAAATGGGACAACCTTAACAATGAGCAGTTCTTC.